The clone carrying this T cell receptor beta chain has a handful of counts. This sample was taken from a study of shared clonotypes between healthy human individuals. The method was immunoSEQ multiplex PCR; TCRdb's version includes in-frame clones alone and lacks a portion of them. The sample yields hundreds of thousands of clones, over 65% seen once. The germline V gene encodes CDR1 SGHDN and CDR2 FVKESK. The CDR3 spans 13 residues. The V end lost 2 bases, the J end lost 5 bases, and 9 bases lay between the germline ends. Sequenced: memory CD4+ T cells sorted from blood. Subset defined: CD45RA-negative fraction. V is TRBV14 and J is TRBJ2-5; no clear D gene. This sequence was found in a woman aged 25 to 39 in good health. The CDR3 sequence: CASSQNARETQYF. The CDR3 DNA reads TGTGCCAGCAGCCAAAACGCCAGGGAGACCCAGTACTTC.